The 11 T cell receptor beta chains presented below share a single source sample, sequenced in a study of CD8+ T cells in alopecia areata. Sequencing relied on a cDNA template that was reverse transcribed from extracted RNA. Assay used: immunoSEQ multiplex PCR; TCRdb lists only in-frame clones, some missing. The sample contains approximately 150,000 clones, around 47% of which appear only once. Sequencing was performed on CD4+ T cells sorted from blood. Receptors were obtained from a human donor with alopecia areata.

V is TRBV28 and J is TRBJ2-2; D ambiguous. Trimming left V 5 bases short and J 2 bases short, with 6 bases between. Germline V gene sequence: CDR1 MDHEN, CDR2 SYDVKM. The CDR3 covers 13 residues. CDR3 bases: TGTGCCAGCAGTCGCCGAAACACCGGGGAGCTGTTTTTT. Its protein is CASSRRNTGELFF.

J is TRBJ2-5 and V is TRBV5-4; D call uncertain. CDR3 length equals 15 residues. The V and J ends lost 2 bases and 2 bases respectively, with 13 bases between them. Per germline, CDR1 SGHNT and CDR2 YYREEE (reference sequence). CDR3 in DNA: TGTGCCAGCAGCTTTTCCCCGACGAGACAAGAGACCCAGTACTTC. Its translation is CASSFSPTRQETQYF. Drawing the rest from reference TRBV5-4 and TRBJ2-5, the complete variable domain is ETGVTQSPTHLIKTRGQQVTLRCSSQSGHNTVSWYQQALGQGPQFIFQYYREEENGRGNFPPRFSGLQFPNYSSELNVNALELDDSALYLCASSFSPTRQETQYFGPGTRLLVL.

This clone came up a few times. This chain uses TRBV5-6 with TRBJ2-4; 8 positions agree with TRBD1. Germline V gives CDR1 SGHDT, CDR2 YYEEEE. V shed 2 bases, J shed 6 bases, and the junction held 10 bases outside the gene matches. This CDR3 is built from 16 residues. CDR3 protein: CASSFSQGAGTNIQYF. CDR3 sequence (DNA): TGTGCCAGCAGCTTCTCTCAGGGGGCGGGCACAAACATTCAGTACTTC.

V and J are TRBV29-1 and TRBJ2-7; D may be TRBD1 (6 bases). Germline loops: CDR1 SQVTM, CDR2 ANQGSEA. CDR3 length equals 13 residues. V gave up 6 bases and J gave up 1 base, with 13 bases separating them. The DNA for the CDR3 is TGCAGCGTCACCGGGACACCTTCCTACGAGCAGTACTTC. Amino acid sequence: CSVTGTPSYEQYF.

This clone was seen a few times. The chain is built from TRBV29-1 and TRBJ2-1; TRBD2 agrees at 11 bases. V shed 8 bases and J 0 bases; nucleotides not matched to a gene: 3. Germline CDR1 SQVTM, CDR2 ANQGSEA. The CDR3 contains 14 residues. The DNA of the CDR3 is TGCAGCTCCGGGACTAGCGGCTCCTACAATGAGCAGTTCTTC. This gives the protein CSSGTSGSYNEQFF.

This chain uses TRBV29-1 with TRBJ2-1; 8 bases fit TRBD2. Germline trimming cut 3 bases from V and 4 bases from J; bases unmatched to any gene: 8. The CDR3 is 15 residues long. CDR1 and CDR2 (germline): SQVTM, ANQGSEA. DNA for the CDR3: TGCAGCGTTGAGTTGGTCAGCGGGAGTTACAATGAGCAGTTCTTC. It encodes CSVELVSGSYNEQFF.

About this clone: The sample carries other DNA sequences with the same CDR3. The rearrangement links TRBV29-1 to TRBJ1-1; D is possibly TRBD1 (6 bases). The CDR3 consists of 13 residues. Between the trimmed V and J ends, which lost 4 bases and 2 bases, there was a span of 11 bases. Germline CDR1 is SQVTM and CDR2 is ANQGSEA. CDR3 in DNA: TGCAGCGTTGTATGGGGGCTCAACACTGAAGCTTTCTTT. Translation gives CSVVWGLNTEAFF.

The chain uses TRBV27 and TRBJ1-2; 10 bases are shared with TRBD1. The trim removed 5 bases at V and 8 bases at J, leaving 5 bases unmatched. The germline V gene has CDR1 MNHEY and CDR2 SMNVEV (reference sequence). The CDR3 totals 13 residues. The CDR3 nucleotides are TGTGCCAGCAGTCCCTGGACAGGGGGAGGCTACACCTTC. Its translation: CASSPWTGGGYTF.

The chain recombines TRBV5-1 with TRBJ2-5, with D unclear. Trimming removed 4 bases from V and 2 bases from J, with 12 bases in between. From germline, CDR1 is SGHRS and CDR2 YFSETQ. The CDR3 contains 14 residues. The CDR3 is CASSRLSVQETQYF. The CDR3 DNA follows: TGCGCCAGCAGCCGGCTTTCGGTACAAGAGACCCAGTACTTC. Full variable domain (rest looked up from reference TRBV5-1 and TRBJ2-5): KAGVTQTPRYLIKTRGQQVTLSCSPISGHRSVSWYQQTPGQGLQFLFEYFSETQRNKGNFPGRFSGRQFSNSRSEMNVSTLELGDSALYLCASSRLSVQETQYFGPGTRLLVL.

The rearrangement joins TRBV5-1 to TRBJ2-7; TRBD2 agrees at 9 bases. The CDR3 contains 14 residues. The germline gives CDR1 SGHRS, CDR2 YFSETQ. The ends lost 4 bases at V and 3 bases at J; junction bases unmatched: 5. The CDR3 coding sequence is TGCGCCAGCAGCGCTAGCGGGGACATCTACGAGCAGTACTTC. This encodes CASSASGDIYEQYF.

This clone was picked up a small number of times. This chain joins TRBV15 and TRBJ2-1; 8 nucleotides align to TRBD2. The CDR3 consists of 14 residues. The germline V gene has CDR1 LNHNV and CDR2 YYDKDF (reference sequence). J gave up 8 bases and V 3 bases, and 6 bases lay outside the gene matches. The CDR3 spells CATSSPGLVHEQFF. Here the CDR3 DNA reads TGTGCCACCAGCAGTCCGGGACTAGTCCATGAGCAGTTCTTC.